Here is one T cell receptor (beta chain) with its context. Germline V CDR1 and CDR2: MNHEY, SVGAGI. The germline V and J ends were trimmed by 10 bases and 7 bases, with 13 bases remaining between them. The CDR3 has 11 residues. The table came from immunoSEQ multiplex PCR; TCRdb's copy has only in-frame clones and leaves some out. The sample includes nearly 200,000 clones, roughly 92% seen only once; the top ten take 1%. This specimen comes from a study of T cell responses to AZD1222 COVID-19 vaccine. The source was peripheral blood, collected 28 days after the second AZD1222 dose. The J gene is TRBJ1-1, the V gene TRBV6-5; possible D gene TRBD1, 6 bases. The TCR was taken from an adult who received the AZD1222 COVID-19 vaccine. CDR3 in amino acids: CAIVQGGEAFF. CDR3 coding DNA: TGTGCCATCGTACAGGGTGGTGAAGCTTTCTTT.